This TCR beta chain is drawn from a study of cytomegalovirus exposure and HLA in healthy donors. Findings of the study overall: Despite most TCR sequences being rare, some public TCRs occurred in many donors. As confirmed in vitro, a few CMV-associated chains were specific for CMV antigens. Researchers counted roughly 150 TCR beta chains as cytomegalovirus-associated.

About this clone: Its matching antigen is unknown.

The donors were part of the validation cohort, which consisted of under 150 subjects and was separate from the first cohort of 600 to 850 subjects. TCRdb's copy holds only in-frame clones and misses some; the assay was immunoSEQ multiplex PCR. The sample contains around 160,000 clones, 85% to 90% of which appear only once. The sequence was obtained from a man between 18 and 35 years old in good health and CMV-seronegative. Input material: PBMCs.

The CDR3 nucleotides are TGTGCCAGCAGCTTAGAGGTGGGCATCGGATCACCCCTCCACTTT. Protein sequence: CASSLEVGIGSPLHF. The rearrangement links TRBV7-6 to TRBJ1-6; no reliable D call. The germline V gene encodes CDR1 SGHVS and CDR2 FNYEAQ. The V and J ends lost 1 base and 10 bases respectively, with 14 bases between them. The CDR3 has 15 amino acids.